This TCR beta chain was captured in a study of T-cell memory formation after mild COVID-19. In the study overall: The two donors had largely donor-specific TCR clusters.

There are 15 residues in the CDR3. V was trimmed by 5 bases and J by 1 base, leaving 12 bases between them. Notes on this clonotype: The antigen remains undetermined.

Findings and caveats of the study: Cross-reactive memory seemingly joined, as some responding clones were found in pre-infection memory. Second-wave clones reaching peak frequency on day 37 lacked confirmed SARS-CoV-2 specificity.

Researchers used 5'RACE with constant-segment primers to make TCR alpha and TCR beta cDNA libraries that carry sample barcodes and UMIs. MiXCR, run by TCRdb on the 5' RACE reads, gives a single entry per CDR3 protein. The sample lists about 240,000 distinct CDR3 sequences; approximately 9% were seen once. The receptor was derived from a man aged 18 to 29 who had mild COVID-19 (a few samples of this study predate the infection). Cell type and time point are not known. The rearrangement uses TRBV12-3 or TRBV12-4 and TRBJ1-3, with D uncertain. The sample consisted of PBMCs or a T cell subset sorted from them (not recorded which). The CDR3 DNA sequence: TGTGCCAGCAGTACCCGGACGGGATCTGGAAACACCATATATTTT. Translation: CASSTRTGSGNTIYF.